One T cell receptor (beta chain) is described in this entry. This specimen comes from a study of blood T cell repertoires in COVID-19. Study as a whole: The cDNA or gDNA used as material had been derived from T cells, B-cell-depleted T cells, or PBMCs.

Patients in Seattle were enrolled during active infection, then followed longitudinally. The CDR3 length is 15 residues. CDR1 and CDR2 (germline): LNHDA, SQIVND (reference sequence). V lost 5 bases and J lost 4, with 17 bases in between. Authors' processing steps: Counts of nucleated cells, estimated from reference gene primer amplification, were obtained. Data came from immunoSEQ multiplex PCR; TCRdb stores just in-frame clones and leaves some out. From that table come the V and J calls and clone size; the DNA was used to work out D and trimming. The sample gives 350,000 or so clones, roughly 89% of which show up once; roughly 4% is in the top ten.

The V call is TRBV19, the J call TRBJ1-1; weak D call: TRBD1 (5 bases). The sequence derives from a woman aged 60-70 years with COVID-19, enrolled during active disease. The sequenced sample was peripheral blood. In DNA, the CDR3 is TGTGCCAGTAGTTATCGGGCGGGGGGGACCACTGAAGCTTTCTTT. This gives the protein CASSYRAGGTTEAFF. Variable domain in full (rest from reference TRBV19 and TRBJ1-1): DGGITQSPKYLFRKEGQNVTLSCEQNLNHDAMYWYRQDPGQGLRLIYYSQIVNDFQKGDIAEGYSVSREKKESFPLTVTSAQKNPTAFYLCASSYRAGGTTEAFFGQGTRLTVV.